What follows describes a single TCR beta chain. Its antigen is currently unknown. Germline lookup yields CDR1 ENHRY and CDR2 SYGVKD. The CDR3 covers 18 residues. After removal of 0 bases from V and 1 base from J, the junction contained 7 bases not matched to a gene. The data were taken from a study of response to subunit inactivated influenza vaccine. TCRdb ran MiXCR on the RT-PCR reads and lists one entry per CDR3 protein. The sample carries about 310,000 distinct CDR3 sequences, about 20% recorded once. Study-level results: It was the authors' suggestion that each seasonal influenza vaccination recruits few new T cells.

This chain connects TRBV10-3 to TRBJ2-7; 12 positions match TRBD2. Sequenced here: PBMCs from blood, sampled about 20 months after vaccination. The origin of this receptor is a man between 45 and 75 years old who received an inactivated influenza vaccine. The CDR3 sequence is CAISESTSGRPLSYEQYF. Written as DNA, the CDR3 is TGTGCCATCAGTGAGTCAACTAGCGGGAGGCCCCTTTCCTACGAGCAGTACTTC.